The clone carrying this T cell receptor (beta chain) was counted a few times. TCRdb fed the reads into MiXCR, producing one record per CDR3 protein. The data contain 310,000 or so distinct CDR3 sequences, under 30% of them singletons. This sample was taken from a study of T cell repertoires in cytomegalovirus infection. Germline CDR1 SGHAT, CDR2 FQNNGV. Trimming removed 5 bases from V and 5 bases from J; junction bases left unmatched: 14. The CDR3 consists of 16 residues. This sequence originates from a human donor in good health (CMV status not recorded). Some clones in this sample may be carry-over from other donors' samples. The rearrangement joins TRBV11-2 to TRBJ2-5; 7 nucleotides agree with TRBD2. The sequenced material came from PBMCs. The CDR3 protein is CASSPQQLAAGETQYF. The DNA of the CDR3 is TGTGCCAGCAGCCCCCAACAGCTAGCGGCTGGGGAGACCCAGTACTTC.